Below are 10 T cell receptor beta chains sequenced from a single sample in a study of spatial heterogeneity in lung cancer. TCRdb fed the 5' RACE reads into MiXCR, producing one record per CDR3 protein. The data contain some 120,000 distinct CDR3 sequences, more than 10% of them seen just once; the ten biggest clones take up 15% to 20%. The time point here: blood at routine non-recurrence follow-up after resection. Sequencing covered unsorted whole RNA taken from tumor, nontumor lung or frozen PBMC. This specimen was PBMCs, taken at follow-up. The receptors stem from a male donor with early-stage non-small cell lung cancer.

In this sample, this clonotype turned up a few times. V and J are TRBV3-1 and TRBJ2-3; possibly TRBD1 for D (5 bases). The CDR3 totals 13 residues. Germline V lookup: CDR1 LGHDT, CDR2 YNNKEL (reference sequence). V gave up 2 bases and J gave up 7 bases, with 10 bases separating them. CDR3 DNA: TGTGCCAGCAGCCAACCCCAGGGTTATACGCAGTATTTT. Translation gives CASSQPQGYTQYF.

In this sample, this clonotype turned up many times. The rearrangement uses TRBV9 and TRBJ1-1, with D unclear. CDR1 is SGDLS, CDR2 YYNGEE, per germline. This CDR3 is 14 amino acids long. Trimming cost V 0 bases and J 5 bases, with 11 bases left between them. The CDR3 nucleotides read TGTGCCAGCAGCGTAGTTTCCGGGAGGACTGAAGCTTTCTTT. Translated: CASSVVSGRTEAFF.

This clonotype was found many times. V and J are TRBV29-1 and TRBJ2-5; 9 bases align to TRBD2. V lost 0 bases to trimming and J lost 3 bases; unmatched junction nucleotides: 8. The CDR3 runs 16 residues. Germline V lookup: CDR1 SQVTM, CDR2 ANQGSEA. CDR3 DNA: TGCAGCGTTGAAGAATTGAAGGTAGCGGGGGAAGAGACCCAGTACTTC. Residues: CSVEELKVAGEETQYF.

V and J are TRBV4-2 and TRBJ1-3; TRBD1 agrees at 12 bases. The CDR3 spans 19 residues. The V and J ends lost 1 base and 4 bases, in that order; junction bases with no gene match: 11. Germline lookup yields CDR1 LGHNA and CDR2 YNFKEQ. The CDR3 region has the DNA TGTGCCAGCAGCCAAGGTCGATCGGGACAGGGGGCGCGGGGAAACACCATATATTTT. Protein: CASSQGRSGQGARGNTIYF.

This clonotype was observed a few times. The chain combines TRBV18 with TRBJ1-2; D not resolved. The V end lost 3 bases, the J end lost 8 bases, and 16 bases lay between the germline ends. Germline CDR1 and CDR2: KGHSH and LQKENI. The length of the CDR3 is 14 residues. The chain's CDR3 is CASSPGSQEHGYTF. As DNA, the CDR3 is TGTGCCAGCTCACCGGGAAGTCAGGAGCACGGCTACACCTTC.

The V gene is TRBV19, the J gene TRBJ1-6; D uncertain. Germline CDR1 LNHDA, CDR2 SQIVND (reference sequence). Trimming pared 6 bases from V and 0 bases from J, leaving 15 bases between. The CDR3 has 17 amino acids. The CDR3 sequence is CASSPDALSSYNSPLHF. CDR3 sequence (DNA): TGTGCCAGTAGCCCGGACGCCCTCAGCTCCTATAATTCACCCCTCCACTTT.

In its sample, this clonotype was seen many times. This chain uses TRBV9 with TRBJ2-3, with D unclear. The CDR3 length is 14 residues. CDR1 SGDLS and CDR2 YYNGEE come from the germline V gene. V shed 1 base and J shed 6 bases, with 12 bases lying between them. The DNA of the CDR3 is TGTGCCAGCAGCGTAAGGGCCCTTGTGGATACGCAGTATTTT. This encodes CASSVRALVDTQYF.

This clonotype has a single count. CDR3: CASSYWGAFYEQYF. CDR3 DNA sequence: TGTGCCAGCAGTTACTGGGGCGCGTTCTACGAGCAGTACTTC. The chain is built from TRBV6-2 or TRBV6-3 and TRBJ2-7; possible D gene TRBD1, 5 bases. From germline, CDR1 is MNHEY and CDR2 SVGEGT. The CDR3 length is 14 residues. The V gene lost 1 base and the J gene lost 3 bases, with 10 bases spanning the gap.

This clonotype was counted ten times or more. The chain couples TRBV6-2 or TRBV6-3 to TRBJ2-5; tentatively, D is TRBD1 (5 bases). The CDR3 is made up of 13 amino acids. CDR1 and CDR2 from the germline V gene are MNHEY and SVGEGT. Trimming left V 1 base short and J 9 bases short, with 12 bases between. This chain's CDR3 is CASSYLQGLSQYF. For the CDR3, the DNA is TGTGCCAGCAGTTACTTGCAGGGTTTGTCCCAGTACTTC.

This clonotype turned up a few times. The V call is TRBV7-9, the J call TRBJ2-7; weak D call: TRBD1 (6 bases). The CDR3 totals 15 residues. V dropped 4 bases and J dropped 4 bases, with 17 bases sitting between them. Germline-derived CDR1 and CDR2 are SEHNR and FQNEAQ (reference sequence). The CDR3, as DNA: TGTGCCAGCAGCTCAGGGGCACAGGGTAGATACGAGCAGTACTTC. Its translation: CASSSGAQGRYEQYF.